This TCR beta chain stems from a study of identical twins. V lost 4 bases, J lost 2 bases, and 6 bases stayed unmatched. This CDR3 region has 15 residues. Germline values: CDR1 MNHNS, CDR2 SASEGT. MiXCR, run by TCRdb on the 5' RACE reads, gives a single entry per CDR3 protein. The data show approximately 1.8 million distinct CDR3 sequences, under 35% seen once. This receptor was taken from a newborn girl in good health. The genes are TRBV6-1 and TRBJ2-3, with 7 bases matching TRBD1. Sequencing was done on a sample of cord blood. The CDR3 DNA reads as TGTGCCAGCAGTGCCAGGACAGGACTCACAGATACGCAGTATTTT. Translation: CASSARTGLTDTQYF.